This paragraph covers one T cell receptor beta chain sequence. The antigen remains undetermined. V shed 4 bases and J 0 bases; nucleotides not matched to a gene: 7. Germline assignment: CDR1 MNHNS and CDR2 SASEGT. This CDR3 has 17 amino acids. The sample belongs to a study of cytotoxic CD8 clonotypes in ibrutinib-treated CLL. Study-wide context: Response sampling took place at median 12 months of treatment, range 6 to 36. The study's findings and limits: Sustained-remission and progressing patients' sampling times differed. Patients showed higher baseline clonality than age-matched healthy donors, and it tracked circulating CD8+ T-cell counts.

The planned depth of sequencing spanned 1 in 200,000 to 1 in 1 million T cells. The table came from immunoSEQ multiplex PCR; TCRdb's copy has only in-frame clones and leaves some out. The sample lists 65,000 to 80,000 clones, over 65% occurring once. This clonotype was sampled from a human donor with chronic lymphocytic leukemia. The sequences come from PBMCs, collected after 24 months of ibrutinib treatment. This chain connects TRBV6-1 to TRBJ2-7, with TRBD2 identical over 12 bases. The CDR3 DNA reads as TGTGCCAGCAGTGCCCGACTAGCGGGAGTGCGCTCCTACGAGCAGTACTTC. Amino acid sequence: CASSARLAGVRSYEQYF.